This T cell receptor beta chain emerged from a study of T cell repertoires in cytomegalovirus infection. Study context: Alongside well-studied HLA-B-restricted CMV epitopes, recently identified HLA-C-restricted CMV epitopes were also used.

About this clonotype: Its matching antigen is unknown.

Each CDR3 protein gets one entry after TCRdb re-called the reads with MiXCR. This sample has roughly 920,000 distinct CDR3 sequences, with around a third found just once. This CDR3 is 14 amino acids long. Trimming cost V 4 bases and J 4 bases; bases outside gene matches: 7. Per germline, CDR1 SGHVT and CDR2 SQSDAQ. This chain connects TRBV7-4 to TRBJ2-7; TRBD1 matches at 7 bases. The sequence came from a human donor in good health (CMV status not recorded). Some clones in this sample may be carry-over from other donors' samples. The specimen was cultured CD8+ T cells from PBMCs, collected from culture after CMV antigen stimulation. CDR3 residues: CASSSKGQPYEQYV. The CDR3 nucleotides read TGTGCCAGCAGCTCCAAGGGACAGCCTTACGAGCAGTACGTC.